The clone carrying this T cell receptor (beta chain) was observed a few times. The antigen is not known. The sample belongs to a study of T cells after yellow fever vaccination. Germline assignment: CDR1 LGHDT and CDR2 YNNKEL (reference sequence). After removal of 4 bases from V and 2 bases from J, the junction contained 4 bases not matched to a gene. CDR3 size: 15 residues. A process of 5'RACE template switching, which added a universal primer site and UMIs, was used to make TCR cDNA. TCRdb re-analysed the 5' RACE reads in MiXCR, keeping a single row per CDR3 protein. The sample shows around 150,000 distinct CDR3 sequences, 6.5% to 8.5% of them seen only once. General study results and limits: Subsequent booster samples again held most clones from primary vaccination (96% CD4, about 86% CD8).

The sequencing used CD4+ T cells sorted from PBMCs, collected less than 6 days after the first yellow fever vaccination. This TCR was recovered from a young man who received the YFV17D yellow fever vaccine. V and J are TRBV3-1 and TRBJ1-2, with 10 bases aligning to TRBD1. CDR3 DNA sequence: TGTGCCAGCAGCCCTTGGACAGGGGGAAACTATGGCTACACCTTC. It is translated as CASSPWTGGNYGYTF.